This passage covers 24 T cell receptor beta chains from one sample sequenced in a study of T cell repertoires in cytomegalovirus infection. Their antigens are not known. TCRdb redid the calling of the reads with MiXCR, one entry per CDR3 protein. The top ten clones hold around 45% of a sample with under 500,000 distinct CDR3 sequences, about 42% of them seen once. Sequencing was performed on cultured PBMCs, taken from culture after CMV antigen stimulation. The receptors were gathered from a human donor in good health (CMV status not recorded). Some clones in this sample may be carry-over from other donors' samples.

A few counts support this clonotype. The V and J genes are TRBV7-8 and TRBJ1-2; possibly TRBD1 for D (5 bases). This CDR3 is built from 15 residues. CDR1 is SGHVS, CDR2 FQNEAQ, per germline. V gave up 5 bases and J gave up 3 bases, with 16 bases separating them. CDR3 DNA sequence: TGTGCCAGCAGCCCTGATCCGGGACGGTACTATGGCTACACCTTC. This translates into CASSPDPGRYYGYTF.

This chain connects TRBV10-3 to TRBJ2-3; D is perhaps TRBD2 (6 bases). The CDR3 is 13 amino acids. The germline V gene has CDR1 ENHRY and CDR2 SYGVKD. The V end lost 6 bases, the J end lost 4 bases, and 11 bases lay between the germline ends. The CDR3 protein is CAIRIAEPDTQYF. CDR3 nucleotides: TGTGCCATCAGGATAGCGGAACCAGATACGCAGTATTTT.

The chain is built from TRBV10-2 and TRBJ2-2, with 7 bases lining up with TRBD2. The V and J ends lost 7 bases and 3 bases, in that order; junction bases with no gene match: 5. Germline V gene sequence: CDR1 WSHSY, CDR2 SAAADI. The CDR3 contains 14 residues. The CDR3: CASMRLADTGELFF. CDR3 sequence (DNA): TGCGCCAGCATGAGGCTAGCGGACACCGGGGAGCTGTTTTTT.

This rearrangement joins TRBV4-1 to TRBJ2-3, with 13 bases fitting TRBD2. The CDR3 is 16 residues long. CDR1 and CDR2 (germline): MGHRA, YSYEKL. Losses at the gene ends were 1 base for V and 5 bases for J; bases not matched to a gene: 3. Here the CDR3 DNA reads TGCGCCAGCAGCCAAGCAACTAGCGGGGGGGAAGATACGCAGTATTTT. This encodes CASSQATSGGEDTQYF.

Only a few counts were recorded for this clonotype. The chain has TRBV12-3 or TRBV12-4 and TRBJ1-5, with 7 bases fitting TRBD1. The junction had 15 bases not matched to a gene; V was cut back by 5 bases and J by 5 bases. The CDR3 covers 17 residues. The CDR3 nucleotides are TGTGCCAGCAGTCAGGTACCGGCAGGGGGTTCTGATCAGCCCCAGCATTTT. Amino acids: CASSQVPAGGSDQPQHF.

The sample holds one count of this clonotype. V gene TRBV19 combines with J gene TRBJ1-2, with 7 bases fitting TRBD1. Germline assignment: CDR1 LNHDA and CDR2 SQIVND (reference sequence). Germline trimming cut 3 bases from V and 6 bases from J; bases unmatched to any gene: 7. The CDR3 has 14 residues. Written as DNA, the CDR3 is TGTGCCAGTAGTATGTCCGACAGGGTCCATGGCTACACCTTC. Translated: CASSMSDRVHGYTF.

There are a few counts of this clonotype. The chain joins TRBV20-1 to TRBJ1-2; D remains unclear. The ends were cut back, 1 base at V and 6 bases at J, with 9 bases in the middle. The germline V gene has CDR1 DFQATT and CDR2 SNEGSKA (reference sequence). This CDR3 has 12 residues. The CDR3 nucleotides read TGCAGTGCTAGAGGTCAATGGGATGGCTACACCTTC. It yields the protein CSARGQWDGYTF.

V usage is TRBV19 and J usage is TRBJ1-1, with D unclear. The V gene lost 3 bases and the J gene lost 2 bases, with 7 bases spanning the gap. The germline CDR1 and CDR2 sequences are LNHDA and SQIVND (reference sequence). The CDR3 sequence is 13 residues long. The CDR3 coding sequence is TGTGCCAGTAGTATCACGGACAACACTGAAGCTTTCTTT. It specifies CASSITDNTEAFF. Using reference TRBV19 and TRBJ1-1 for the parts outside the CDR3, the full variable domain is DGGITQSPKYLFRKEGQNVTLSCEQNLNHDAMYWYRQDPGQGLRLIYYSQIVNDFQKGDIAEGYSVSREKKESFPLTVTSAQKNPTAFYLCASSITDNTEAFFGQGTRLTVV.

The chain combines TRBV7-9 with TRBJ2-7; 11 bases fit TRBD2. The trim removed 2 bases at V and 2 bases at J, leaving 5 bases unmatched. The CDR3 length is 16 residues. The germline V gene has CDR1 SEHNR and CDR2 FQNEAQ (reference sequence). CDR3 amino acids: CASSLSGLAAAYEQYF. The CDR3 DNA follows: TGTGCCAGCAGCTTATCGGGACTAGCGGCCGCCTACGAGCAGTACTTC.

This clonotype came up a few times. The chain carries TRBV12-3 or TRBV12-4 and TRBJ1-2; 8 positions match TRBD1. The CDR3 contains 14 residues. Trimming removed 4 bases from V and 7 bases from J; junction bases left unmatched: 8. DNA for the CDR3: TGTGCCAGCAGTTCTTTGGACAGGGATAGTGGCTACACCTTC. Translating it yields CASSSLDRDSGYTF.

CDR3 sequence: CASNLREKLFF. CDR3 sequence (DNA): TGTGCCAGCAACCTCCGTGAAAAACTGTTTTTT. The chain carries TRBV28 and TRBJ1-4; D is unresolved. The CDR3 totals 11 residues. V lost 7 bases to trimming and J lost 7 bases, with 7 bases between them. In germline, CDR1 is MDHEN, CDR2 SYDVKM.

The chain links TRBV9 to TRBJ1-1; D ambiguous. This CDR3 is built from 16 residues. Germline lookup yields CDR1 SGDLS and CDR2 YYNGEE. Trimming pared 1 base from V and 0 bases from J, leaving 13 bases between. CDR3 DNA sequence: TGTGCCAGCAGCGTAATGGAGTGGGGAGTGAACACTGAAGCTTTCTTT. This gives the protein CASSVMEWGVNTEAFF.

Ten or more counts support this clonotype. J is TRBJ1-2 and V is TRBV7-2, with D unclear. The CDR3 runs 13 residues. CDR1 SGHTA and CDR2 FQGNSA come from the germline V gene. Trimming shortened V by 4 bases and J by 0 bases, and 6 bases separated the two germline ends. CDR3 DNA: TGTGCCAGCAGCTCCCCCTCTAACTATGGCTACACCTTC. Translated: CASSSPSNYGYTF.

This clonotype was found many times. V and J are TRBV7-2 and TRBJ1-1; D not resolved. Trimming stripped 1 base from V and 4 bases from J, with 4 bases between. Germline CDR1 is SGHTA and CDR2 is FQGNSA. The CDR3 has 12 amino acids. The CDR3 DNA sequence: TGTGCCAGCAGCTTAGTTAGCACTGAAGCTTTCTTT. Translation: CASSLVSTEAFF.

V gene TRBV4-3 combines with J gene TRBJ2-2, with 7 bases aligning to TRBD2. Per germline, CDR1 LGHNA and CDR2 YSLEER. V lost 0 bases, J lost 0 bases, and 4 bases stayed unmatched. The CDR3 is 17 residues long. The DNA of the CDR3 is TGCGCCAGCAGCCAAGAAGAGCTAGCGGCGAACACCGGGGAGCTGTTTTTT. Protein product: CASSQEELAANTGELFF.

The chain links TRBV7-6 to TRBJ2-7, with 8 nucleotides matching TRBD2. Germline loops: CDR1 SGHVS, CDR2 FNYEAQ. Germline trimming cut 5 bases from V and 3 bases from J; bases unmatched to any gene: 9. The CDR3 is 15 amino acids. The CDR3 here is CASSPASGGNYEQYF. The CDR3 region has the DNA TGTGCCAGCAGCCCCGCGAGCGGGGGAAACTACGAGCAGTACTTC.

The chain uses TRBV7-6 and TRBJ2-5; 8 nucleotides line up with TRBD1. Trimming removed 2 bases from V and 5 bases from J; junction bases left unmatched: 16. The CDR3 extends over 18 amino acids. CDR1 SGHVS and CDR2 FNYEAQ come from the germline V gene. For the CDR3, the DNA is TGTGCCAGCAGCTTACCTCGGGCAGGGGGCGGTGTTTGGGAGACCCAGTACTTC. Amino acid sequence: CASSLPRAGGGVWETQYF.

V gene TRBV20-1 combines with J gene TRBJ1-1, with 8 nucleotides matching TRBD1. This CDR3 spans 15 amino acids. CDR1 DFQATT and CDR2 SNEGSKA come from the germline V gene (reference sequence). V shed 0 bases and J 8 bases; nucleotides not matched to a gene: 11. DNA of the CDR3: TGCAGTGCTAGAGATGGGGACAGGTCCAAAGGGGAAGCTTTCTTT. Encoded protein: CSARDGDRSKGEAFF.

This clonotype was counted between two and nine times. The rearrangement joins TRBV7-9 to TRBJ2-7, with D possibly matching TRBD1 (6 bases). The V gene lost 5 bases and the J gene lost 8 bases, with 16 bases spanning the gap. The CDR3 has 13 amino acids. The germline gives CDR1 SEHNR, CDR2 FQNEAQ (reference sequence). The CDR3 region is CASSPPHDRKQYF. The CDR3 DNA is TGTGCCAGCAGCCCCCCACATGACAGGAAGCAGTACTTC.

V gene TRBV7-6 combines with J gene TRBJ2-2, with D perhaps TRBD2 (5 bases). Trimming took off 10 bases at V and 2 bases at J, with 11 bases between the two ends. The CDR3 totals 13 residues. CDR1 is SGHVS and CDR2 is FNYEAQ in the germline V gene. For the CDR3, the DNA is TGTGCCAACCTGGACTCCAACACCGGGGAGCTGTTTTTT. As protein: CANLDSNTGELFF.

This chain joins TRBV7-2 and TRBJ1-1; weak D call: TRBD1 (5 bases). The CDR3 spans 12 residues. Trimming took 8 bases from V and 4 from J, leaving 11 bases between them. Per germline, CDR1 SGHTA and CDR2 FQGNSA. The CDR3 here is CASGLRGTEAFF. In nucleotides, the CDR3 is TGTGCCAGCGGTCTGAGGGGCACTGAAGCTTTCTTT. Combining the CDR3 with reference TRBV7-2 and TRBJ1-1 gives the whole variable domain GAGVSQSPSNKVTEKGKDVELRCDPISGHTALYWYRQSLGQGLEFLIYFQGNSAPDKSGLPSDRFSAERTGGSVSTLTIQRTQQEDSAVYLCASGLRGTEAFFGQGTRLTVV.

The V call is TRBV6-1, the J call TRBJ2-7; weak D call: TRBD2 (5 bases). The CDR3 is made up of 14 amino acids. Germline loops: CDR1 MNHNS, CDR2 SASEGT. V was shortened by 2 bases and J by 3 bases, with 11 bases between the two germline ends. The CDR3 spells CASSEMVGSYEQYF. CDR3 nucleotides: TGTGCCAGCAGTGAAATGGTAGGGAGCTACGAGCAGTACTTC.

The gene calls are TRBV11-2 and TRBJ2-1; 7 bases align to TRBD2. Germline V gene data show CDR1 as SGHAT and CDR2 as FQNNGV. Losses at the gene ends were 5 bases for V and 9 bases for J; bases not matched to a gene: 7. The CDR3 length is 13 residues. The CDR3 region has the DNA TGTGCCAGCAGCCCAGGACTAGTCGGTGAGCAGTTCTTC. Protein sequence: CASSPGLVGEQFF.

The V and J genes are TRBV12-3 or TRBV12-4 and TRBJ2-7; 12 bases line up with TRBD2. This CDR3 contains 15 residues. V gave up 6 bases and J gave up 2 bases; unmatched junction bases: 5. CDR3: CASRHTSGRTYEQYF. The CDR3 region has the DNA TGTGCCAGCAGACATACTAGCGGGAGGACCTACGAGCAGTACTTC.